This TCR beta chain was recovered during a study of PD-1 blockade in classical Hodgkin lymphoma. Autologous stem cell transplantation was followed by relapse in every patient, and brentuximab vedotin exposure varied. Sequencing used immunoSEQ multiplex PCR; TCRdb keeps in-frame clones, though not all of them. Of tens of thousands of clones in the sample, about 92% were seen once. The CDR3 is 18 residues long. Germline V lookup: CDR1 WNHNN, CDR2 SYGVQD (reference sequence). V was cut by 5 bases and J by 5 bases, with 22 bases left in between. This clone is a singleton in its sample. The source was peripheral blood mononuclear cells (PBMCs), collected at baseline. This TCR derives from a human donor with classical Hodgkin lymphoma. The chain has TRBV10-1 and TRBJ2-6, with D uncertain. The chain's CDR3 is CASSKRLDRTSRANVLTF. The CDR3 DNA follows: TGCGCCAGCAGTAAGAGATTAGATCGCACAAGTCGGGCCAACGTCCTGACTTTC.